One and the same sample provided the 13 T cell receptor beta chains below, sequenced in a study of blood T cell repertoires in COVID-19. This table comes from immunoSEQ multiplex PCR, and its TCRdb copy is limited to in-frame clones, with some not included. This table holds fewer than 85,000 clones, 87% found once. Sequencing input: peripheral blood. The receptors originated from a man aged 60 to 75 with acute or convalescent COVID-19.

CDR3 residues: CASSLAGSITEQYF. The CDR3 region has the DNA TGTGCCAGCAGTTTGGCCGGGTCCATAACCGAGCAGTACTTC. The gene calls are TRBV28 and TRBJ2-7; D gene unclear. With 3 bases removed from V and 6 bases from J, the gap between germline ends came to 15 bases. CDR3 length: 14 amino acids. Germline V gene data show CDR1 as MDHEN and CDR2 as SYDVKM.

This sequence joins TRBV24-1 and TRBJ1-2; D remains unclear. Germline values: CDR1 KGHDR, CDR2 SFDVKD. V dropped 4 bases and J dropped 8 bases, with 10 bases sitting between them. The CDR3 runs to 12 residues. CDR3 protein: CATSEEGSGYTF. CDR3 in DNA: TGTGCCACCAGTGAGGAGGGCAGCGGCTACACCTTC.

This clone appeared a few times. The rearrangement joins TRBV7-9 to TRBJ1-1; no reliable D call. With 3 bases removed from V and 5 bases from J, the gap between germline ends came to 7 bases. This CDR3 is 12 amino acids long. Germline V gene sequence: CDR1 SEHNR, CDR2 FQNEAQ (reference sequence). CDR3 bases: TGTGCCAGCAGCTTCGAGGGTACTGAAGCTTTCTTT. Its translation: CASSFEGTEAFF.

The V and J genes are TRBV6-1 and TRBJ2-4; perhaps TRBD1 as D (5 bases). Germline V gene sequence: CDR1 MNHNS, CDR2 SASEGT. The CDR3 is made up of 15 amino acids. Trimming removed 3 bases at V and 0 bases at J, with 9 bases between. CDR3 region: CASSETVLAKNIQYF. DNA of the CDR3: TGTGCCAGCAGTGAGACAGTCCTAGCCAAAAACATTCAGTACTTC.

This rearrangement joins TRBV7-8 to TRBJ1-4, with 7 bases fitting TRBD1. V was clipped by 5 bases and J by 7 bases; unmatched bases: 10. CDR3 length equals 15 residues. The germline V gene encodes CDR1 SGHVS and CDR2 FQNEAQ. CDR3 sequence: CASSRTGTVGEKLFF. For the CDR3, the DNA is TGTGCCAGCAGCCGTACCGGGACAGTGGGTGAAAAACTGTTTTTT.

The chain recombines TRBV6-2 or TRBV6-3 with TRBJ2-1; possible D gene TRBD2, 6 bases. The CDR3 covers 17 residues. V lost 0 bases to trimming and J lost 2 bases, with 14 bases between them. Per the germline V gene, CDR1 is MNHEY and CDR2 is SVGEGT. The CDR3 protein is CASSYSVEGLTYNEQFF. The CDR3 DNA sequence: TGTGCCAGCAGTTACTCGGTGGAGGGTTTAACCTACAATGAGCAGTTCTTC.

The chain couples TRBV4-3 to TRBJ2-1; perhaps TRBD1 as D (6 bases). Germline CDR1 is LGHNA and CDR2 is YSLEER. This CDR3 contains 15 residues. V was trimmed by 3 bases and J by 3 bases, leaving 12 bases between them. CDR3 coding DNA: TGCGCCAGCAGCCATCTCCGGACAGACTACAATGAGCAGTTCTTC. Translated, it gives CASSHLRTDYNEQFF.

The chain has TRBV27 and TRBJ2-2, with D perhaps TRBD1 (5 bases). Trimming shortened V by 2 bases and J by 4 bases, and 11 bases separated the two germline ends. Germline-derived CDR1 and CDR2 are MNHEY and SMNVEV (reference sequence). The length of the CDR3 is 15 residues. The CDR3 sequence: CASSLNRLITGELFF. Written as DNA, the CDR3 is TGTGCCAGCAGTTTAAACAGGCTCATCACCGGGGAGCTGTTTTTT.

The rearrangement joins TRBV6-5 to TRBJ2-7, with TRBD1 matching over 10 bases. Germline-derived CDR1 and CDR2 are MNHEY and SVGAGI. The V segment lost 7 bases and the J segment 5 bases; nucleotides outside the gene matches: 8. CDR3 length: 14 residues. CDR3 sequence reads: CASKETGGVNEQYF. The CDR3, as DNA: TGTGCCAGCAAAGAGACAGGGGGCGTCAACGAGCAGTACTTC.

This clone appeared once. The V call is TRBV30, the J call TRBJ1-3; the D gene is possibly TRBD1 (6 bases). The germline CDR1 and CDR2 sequences are GTSNPN and SVGIG (reference sequence). V was shortened by 1 base and J by 6 bases, with 16 bases between the two germline ends. The CDR3 extends over 15 amino acids. CDR3 coding DNA: TGTGCCTGGAGTGGCTATGGATCAGGGGCAAACACCATATATTTT. Its protein is CAWSGYGSGANTIYF.

The chain couples TRBV12-5 to TRBJ2-7; 8 bases agree with TRBD1. There are 15 residues in the CDR3. The germline CDR1 and CDR2 sequences are LGHNT and FRNRAP. The ends lost 0 bases at V and 6 bases at J; junction bases unmatched: 7. The CDR3 loop reads CASGLVPQGASEQYF. CDR3 nucleotide sequence: TGTGCTAGTGGTTTGGTACCTCAGGGGGCTAGCGAGCAGTACTTC. Complete variable domain (other parts from reference TRBV12-5 and TRBJ2-7): DARVTQTPRHKVTEMGQEVTMRCQPILGHNTVFWYRQTMMQGLELLAYFRNRAPLDDSGMPKDRFSAEMPDATLATLKIQPSEPRDSAVYFCASGLVPQGASEQYFGPGTRLTVT.

This rearrangement joins TRBV5-6 to TRBJ1-2; TRBD1 aligns across 9 bases. The V gene end was trimmed by 4 bases and the J gene end by 6 bases; junction bases not matched to a gene: 7. The germline CDR1 and CDR2 sequences are SGHDT and YYEEEE. The CDR3 sequence is 14 residues long. This chain's CDR3 is CASSVSGTGNGYTF. The CDR3 DNA is TGTGCCAGCAGCGTTTCCGGGACAGGGAATGGCTACACCTTC. The full variable domain, its missing parts supplied by reference TRBV5-6 and TRBJ1-2, is DAGVTQSPTHLIKTRGQQVTLRCSPKSGHDTVSWYQQALGQGPQFIFQYYEEEERQRGNFPDRFSGHQFPNYSSELNVNALLLGDSALYLCASSVSGTGNGYTFGSGTRLTVV.

J is TRBJ1-1 and V is TRBV21-1. TRBV21-1 is a known pseudogene. There are 15 residues in the CDR3. The CDR3 spells CASSNLQGGATEAFF. CDR3 nucleotide sequence: TGTGCCAGCAGCAACCTTCAGGGAGGGGCCACTGAAGCTTTCTTT.